One T cell receptor beta chain is described in this entry. This clonotype was counted at least ten times. It has no known antigen specificity. Per-nucleotide qualities are absent, and no much larger clonotype sits a single base away. The receptor library was made with PCR. Sequencing instrument: Illumina HiSeq 4000. Bulk TCR libraries were made following a previously described method, with the TCR primers given in Table S5. Total RNA was purified with the Qiagen AllPrep DNA/RNA kit. Before any analysis, reads coming from multiple sequencing runs of the same library were combined into one pool. On the study's bioinformatics: Reads were retained only if the reads had an exact TCR constant sequence, and the retained reads were trimmed to 150 nt and grouped according to their 12-nt molecular barcodes. Within each barcode group, reads were sub-clustered at a 15% Levenshtein threshold, and quality-weighted consensus sequences were built per RNA molecule. Non-functional sequences were excluded, and lower-count sequences lying one edit away from another sequence were also excluded. Based on a fit of two negative binomial distributions, barcode sub-clusters having less than 20% of the maximum read count were discarded. TCRdb trimmed public reads at Q25 via fastp, called clones via MiXCR and kept in-frame beta chains. Here each entry gathers all rows of one CDR3 protein and keeps the most common genes and DNA. TCRdb's processing, not the authors' own work, is the source of the V and J calls. Counted in this sample were about 640,000 distinct CDR3 sequences; about 20% of them appeared once. 0.7% to 1% of the sample comes from the top ten.

This specimen comes from a study of molecular identifiers for immune sequencing clone quantification (dated by TCRdb to 2017 to 2018). About the study as a whole: For a replicate experiment, the RNA from either roughly 18,000 or 92,000 naive CD8 T cells was divided into five aliquots, and four of those aliquots went on to sequencing. This methods study used CD8 T cells to benchmark TCR RNA copy counting and molecular-identifier clustering-based TCR repertoire sequencing (MIDCIRS).

Libraries of naive CD8 T cells were built from around 20,000 to 1,000,000 sorted cells, with 10%, 30% or 50% of the purified RNA used. Naive CD8 T cells were FACS-sorted as CD8+CD4-CCR7+CD45RA+ on a BD FACSAria II into RLT Plus buffer. To test detection sensitivity, Jurkat RNA equivalent to over 8 TCR copies was spiked into samples of roughly 18,000-1,000,000 naive CD8 T cells. CD8 T cells were enriched using RosetteSep CD8+ T Cell Enrichment Cocktail and Ficoll-Paque, and the enriched cells then underwent ACK red cell lysis. Summary of the overall study and its limitations: Spiked-in Jurkat TCR RNA equal to a single cell's worth was reported to be detectable even within one million naive CD8 T cells. Highly expanded clone sizes could be underestimated if identical TCR molecules share a barcode. In CMV-specific effector cells, clones with more than 20 RNA copies contained over 97% of molecules, whereas in naive cells such clones contained under 1% of molecules. The naive libraries included spiked-in Jurkat TCR RNA (roughly ten copies' worth), and this Jurkat TCR RNA is not part of the donor repertoire. When barcode sub-clustering was not used, chimeric consensus sequences inflated TCR diversity, with chimeras reaching as high as 47%. About three recovered TCR RNA copies per cell were obtained by modeling, versus roughly 10 by digital PCR, implying a capture efficiency of 30% to 35%.

The V end loses 5 bases and the J end loses 1 base, and a stretch of 6 bases separates them. The CDR3 sequence holds 12 residues, the cysteine and phenylalanine included. Just the 36-base CDR3 DNA is kept, in frame starting at base 1. The germline V gene (reference sequence) specifies GTSNPN as CDR1 and SVGIG as CDR2. The sequence joins TRBV30 to TRBJ2-4; no D gene can be assigned with confidence. What was sequenced was naive CD8+ T cells from blood, with Jurkat cell RNA spiked in. According to the study, the label for this sample's cell subset or site signals: FACS-sorted CD8+CD4-CCR7+CD45RA+ naive T cells. This sequence was found in a human donor in good health. Some libraries in this study had Jurkat cell RNA spiked in. The CDR3 region reads CAWSGAKNIQYF. The nucleotides are TGTGCCTGGTCCGGGGCCAAAAACATTCAGTACTTC. Joined to the reference TRBV30 and TRBJ2-4 proteins, this CDR3 gives the full variable domain: SQTIHQWPATLVQPVGSPLSLECTVEGTSNPNLYWYRQAAGRGLQLLFYSVGIGQISSEVPQNLSASRPQDRQFILSSKKLLLSDSGFYLCAWSGAKNIQYFGAGTRLSVL.